This TCR beta chain stems from a study of T-cell memory formation after mild COVID-19. A few counts support this clonotype. Its antigen is undetermined. TCRdb ran MiXCR on the 5' RACE reads and lists one entry per CDR3 protein. The table lists just over 400,000 distinct CDR3 sequences, 20% to 25% of them singletons. The CDR3 runs 15 residues. Per the germline V gene, CDR1 is SGHDN and CDR2 is FVKESK. The ends were cut back, 4 bases at V and 2 bases at J, with 15 bases in the middle. General study results and limits: There were some responding clones in pre-infection memory, which suggested that cross-reactive memory had joined.

The sample comprised PBMCs or a T cell subset sorted from them (not recorded which). The rearrangement links TRBV14 to TRBJ2-7; D is possibly TRBD1 or TRBD2 (6 bases each). This clonotype was obtained from an adult woman who had mild COVID-19 (a few samples of this study predate the infection). Cell type and time point are not known. As DNA, the CDR3 is TGTGCCAGCAGCCGACAAACAGGGAGGACCTACGAGCAGTACTTC. Translating gives CASSRQTGRTYEQYF.